The clone carrying this TCR beta chain was seen at least ten times. What it binds is unknown. These data come from a study of prognosis after radiotherapy for stage I lung cancer. Background on the study: Enrolled patients (approximately 14 men, 6 women) had a median age of about 72 years and an age range of about 50 to 95 years. In 3 to 5 fractions, radiotherapy was administered as SBRT with a biologically effective dose of at least 100 Gy.

Study results and limitations: Patients with metastases reportedly showed TRBV and TRBJ gene usage that differed from patients without metastases.

Template was genomic DNA; TCR beta CDR3 amplified in two multiplex PCR rounds. Initially, in first-round PCR, primers specific to each TRBV and TRBJ gene were used. TCRdb independently ran MiXCR on the multiplex PCR reads; one entry per CDR3 protein. The sample has around 27,000 distinct CDR3 sequences; approximately 31% are singletons. Germline V gene sequence: CDR1 SGHKS, CDR2 YYEKEE (reference sequence). V was trimmed by 1 base and J by 3 bases, leaving 14 bases between them. CDR3 length: 15 residues. The chain couples TRBV5-5 to TRBJ2-7; possibly TRBD2 for D (5 bases). The material sequenced was PBMCs, taken before or after stereotactic body radiation therapy (not recorded which). This TCR came from a donor over 45 with non-small cell lung cancer. CDR3 coding DNA: TGTGCCAGCAGCTTGCGGTCAGGTCGGGGCTACGAGCAGTACTTC. Residues: CASSLRSGRGYEQYF. Variable domain in full (rest from reference TRBV5-5 and TRBJ2-7): DAGVTQSPTHLIKTRGQQVTLRCSPISGHKSVSWYQQVLGQGPQFIFQYYEKEERGRGNFPDRFSARQFPNYSSELNVNALLLGDSALYLCASSLRSGRGYEQYFGPGTRLTVT.